Following are 23 T cell receptor beta chains from one sample sequenced in a study of blood T cell repertoires in COVID-19. The data were produced by immunoSEQ multiplex PCR, yet TCRdb's version contains in-frame clones alone and is incomplete. The data show approximately 150,000 clones, approximately 87% seen once. Sample: peripheral blood. The origin of the receptors is a woman aged 50 to 60 with active or convalescent COVID-19.

The CDR3 coding sequence is TGTGCCAGCAGCTTAACTGCCACCTACGAGCAGTACTTC. It specifies CASSLTATYEQYF. The V gene is TRBV7-9, the J gene TRBJ2-7; D remains unclear. Trimming removed 2 bases at V and 2 bases at J, with 7 bases between. CDR3 length equals 13 residues. Germline lookup yields CDR1 SEHNR and CDR2 FQNEAQ (reference sequence).

V usage is TRBV12-3 or TRBV12-4 and J usage is TRBJ1-2; weak D call: TRBD1 (6 bases). The CDR3 extends over 13 amino acids. Trimming shortened V by 5 bases and J by 6 bases, and 13 bases separated the two germline ends. CDR3 in amino acids: CASSLYRDDGYTF. The CDR3 bases are TGTGCCAGCAGTCTCTACAGGGATGATGGCTACACCTTC.

The gene calls are TRBV11-2 and TRBJ2-1; D possibly corresponds to TRBD2 (7 bases). Trimming shortened V by 5 bases and J by 7 bases, and 21 bases separated the two germline ends. This CDR3 has 16 amino acids. Germline V CDR1 and CDR2: SGHAT, FQNNGV. As DNA, the CDR3 is TGTGCCAGCAGCCCTAGGGGGGGAGACTTGGCAAATGAGCAGTTCTTC. This translates into CASSPRGGDLANEQFF.

The chain joins TRBV28 to TRBJ2-2; 9 positions agree with TRBD2. V lost 5 bases, J lost 6 bases, and 13 bases stayed unmatched. The germline V gene has CDR1 MDHEN and CDR2 SYDVKM. This CDR3 is 17 amino acids long. CDR3 protein: CASSNKPAGGPAGELFF. CDR3 nucleotide sequence: TGTGCCAGCAGTAATAAACCCGCGGGAGGGCCAGCCGGGGAGCTGTTTTTT.

This chain joins TRBV11-2 and TRBJ1-3; TRBD1 is a possible D gene (6 bases). CDR1 is SGHAT and CDR2 is FQNNGV in the germline V gene. Trimming took 4 bases from V and 4 from J, leaving 17 bases between them. The CDR3 is made up of 16 amino acids. CDR3 sequence reads: CASSSGTGGRGNTIYF. In nucleotides, the CDR3 is TGTGCCAGCAGCTCGGGAACGGGGGGGCGCGGAAACACCATATATTTT. The variable domain in full, completed from reference TRBV11-2 and TRBJ1-3, reads EAGVAQSPRYKIIEKRQSVAFWCNPISGHATLYWYQQILGQGPKLLIQFQNNGVVDDSQLPKDRFSAERLKGVDSTLKIQPAKLEDSAVYLCASSSGTGGRGNTIYFGEGSWLTVV.

V usage is TRBV6-5 and J usage is TRBJ1-1; D is possibly TRBD1 (5 bases). Trimming shortened V by 5 bases and J by 10 bases, and 14 bases separated the two germline ends. Germline-derived CDR1 and CDR2 are MNHEY and SVGAGI. This CDR3 is 12 amino acids long. Written as DNA, the CDR3 is TGTGCCAGCAGTCCTCAGGGTTATGTAGCTTTCTTT. As protein: CASSPQGYVAFF.

The rearrangement uses TRBV7-2 and TRBJ1-1, with 9 nucleotides matching TRBD1. This CDR3 has 14 residues. V was clipped by 5 bases and J by 1 base; unmatched bases: 2. Germline V gene data show CDR1 as SGHTA and CDR2 as FQGNSA. The CDR3 spells CASSPTGGNTEAFF. The CDR3 DNA is TGTGCCAGCAGCCCGACAGGGGGGAACACTGAAGCTTTCTTT.

As for this clone: The junction departs from germline at one end; a sequencing error may be responsible. This CDR3 reads CATSPTGDYYGYIF. CDR3 nucleotide sequence: TGTGCCACCAGCCCGACAGGGGACTACTATGGCTACATCTTC. V gene TRBV15 combines with J gene TRBJ1-2; 8 bases fit TRBD1. CDR3 length equals 14 residues. Germline V gives CDR1 LNHNV, CDR2 YYDKDF (reference sequence).

This clone was seen once. The rearrangement joins TRBV4-2 to TRBJ2-5; D is uncertain. V lost 0 bases and J lost 4, with 9 bases in between. Germline V gene data show CDR1 as LGHNA and CDR2 as YNFKEQ. The length of the CDR3 is 14 residues. CDR3 coding DNA: TGTGCCAGCAGCCAAGATCGGCTAGGAGAGACCCAGTACTTC. It encodes CASSQDRLGETQYF.

The rearrangement links TRBV18 to TRBJ2-1; 9 positions match TRBD2. In germline, CDR1 is KGHSH, CDR2 LQKENI. The trim removed 3 bases at V and 5 bases at J, leaving 5 bases unmatched. The CDR3 spans 15 residues. The CDR3 region has the DNA TGTGCCAGCTCACCTCGACTAGCGGTAAACAATGAGCAGTTCTTC. This codes for CASSPRLAVNNEQFF.

The chain couples TRBV28 to TRBJ1-1; TRBD1 might be the D (6 bases). This CDR3 is 14 amino acids long. V gave up 6 bases and J gave up 1 base, with 12 bases separating them. The germline V gene encodes CDR1 MDHEN and CDR2 SYDVKM. DNA for the CDR3: TGTGCCAGCAGGCCTGGACAGCGGAACACTGAAGCTTTCTTT. Amino acid sequence: CASRPGQRNTEAFF.

The CDR3 sequence is CASSLGTMGAEAFF. CDR3 nucleotide sequence: TGTGCCAGCAGCTTGGGTACCATGGGAGCTGAAGCTTTCTTT. The V and J genes are TRBV5-8 and TRBJ1-1, with D unresolved. The CDR3 is made up of 14 amino acids. CDR1 is SGHTS, CDR2 YDEGEE, per germline. V shed 0 bases and J shed 6 bases, with 12 bases lying between them.

V usage is TRBV10-3 and J usage is TRBJ2-2; 7 bases are a match to TRBD1. The junction had 12 bases not matched to a gene; V was cut back by 6 bases and J by 5 bases. The germline V gene encodes CDR1 ENHRY and CDR2 SYGVKD. The CDR3 contains 16 residues. CDR3 bases: TGTGCCATCAGCACAGACTCGGACAGGAGGACCGGGGAGCTGTTTTTT. Protein sequence: CAISTDSDRRTGELFF.

The CDR3 protein is CASSLAINEQFF. Written as DNA, the CDR3 is TGTGCCAGCAGTCTGGCCATCAATGAGCAGTTCTTC. This chain connects TRBV6-6 to TRBJ2-1; D is unresolved. The length of the CDR3 is 12 residues. In germline, CDR1 is MNHNY, CDR2 SVGAGI (reference sequence). Trimming took off 5 bases at V and 6 bases at J, with 8 bases between the two ends.

This clone turned up a few times. The chain carries TRBV11-2 and TRBJ2-2; D uncertain. V was cut by 3 bases and J by 2 bases, with 13 bases left in between. Per germline, CDR1 SGHAT and CDR2 FQNNGV. This CDR3 spans 16 amino acids. In nucleotides, the CDR3 is TGTGCCAGCAGCTTTCCCAGTCTTATCAACACCGGGGAGCTGTTTTTT. It is translated as CASSFPSLINTGELFF. The full variable domain, in which reference TRBV11-2 and TRBJ2-2 provide the parts outside the CDR3, is EAGVAQSPRYKIIEKRQSVAFWCNPISGHATLYWYQQILGQGPKLLIQFQNNGVVDDSQLPKDRFSAERLKGVDSTLKIQPAKLEDSAVYLCASSFPSLINTGELFFGEGSRLTVL.

The chain links TRBV24-1 to TRBJ2-3; TRBD2 might be the D (7 bases). This CDR3 is 15 amino acids long. CDR1 and CDR2 from the germline V gene are KGHDR and SFDVKD. Trimming cost V 4 bases and J 6 bases, with 16 bases left between them. The CDR3 spells CATSERGGRPDTQYF. In DNA form, the CDR3 reads TGTGCCACCAGTGAAAGGGGGGGGAGGCCGGATACGCAGTATTTT.

This chain links TRBV11-2 with TRBJ2-7, with 8 bases identical to TRBD1. The germline gives CDR1 SGHAT, CDR2 FQNNGV. This CDR3 has 15 residues. The V segment lost 4 bases and the J segment 3 bases; nucleotides outside the gene matches: 8. CDR3 in amino acids: CASSSWKDRVYEQYF. The CDR3 nucleotides read TGTGCCAGCAGCTCATGGAAGGACAGGGTCTACGAGCAGTACTTC.

In its sample, this clone was seen many times. The V gene is TRBV6-6, the J gene TRBJ1-5; D may be TRBD1 (6 bases). V was cut by 6 bases and J by 0 bases, with 15 bases left in between. Germline V gene sequence: CDR1 MNHNY, CDR2 SVGAGI (reference sequence). This CDR3 comprises 16 residues. The CDR3 loop is CASSPDRLNSNQPQHF. CDR3 sequence (DNA): TGTGCCAGCAGCCCGGACAGACTTAATAGCAATCAGCCCCAGCATTTT.

This clone turned up a few times. This chain connects TRBV15 to TRBJ2-2; D may be TRBD1 (5 bases). The CDR3 length is 14 residues. Trimming left V 5 bases short and J 6 bases short, with 13 bases between. Germline CDR1 and CDR2: LNHNV and YYDKDF (reference sequence). The CDR3 reads CATSPRVQSGELFF. The CDR3 DNA follows: TGTGCCACCAGCCCCAGGGTTCAATCCGGGGAGCTGTTTTTT. Variable domain in full (rest from reference TRBV15 and TRBJ2-2): DAMVIQNPRYQVTQFGKPVTLSCSQTLNHNVMYWYQQKSSQAPKLLFHYYDKDFNNEADTPDNFQSRRPNTSFCFLDIRSPGLGDTAMYLCATSPRVQSGELFFGEGSRLTVL.

CDR3 DNA: TGTGCCAGCAGTTACGGGACATCGTACAATGAGCAGTTCTTC. Its translation: CASSYGTSYNEQFF. The V call is TRBV27, the J call TRBJ2-1; tentatively, D is TRBD1 (6 bases). This CDR3 has 14 amino acids. V lost 4 bases and J lost 4, with 11 bases in between. The V gene's germline CDR1 is MNHEY and CDR2 SMNVEV (reference sequence).

The genes are TRBV5-6 and TRBJ1-1, with TRBD1 as a possible D gene (5 bases). Trimming left V 5 bases short and J 0 bases short, with 23 bases between. Looked up from germline, CDR1 is SGHDT and CDR2 is YYEEEE. This CDR3 is built from 18 residues. The CDR3 DNA reads as TGTGCCAGCAGGTGCCGGGGAATACCGGGGGATATGAACACTGAAGCTTTCTTT. Translation: CASRCRGIPGDMNTEAFF. The whole variable domain, remainder taken from reference TRBV5-6 and TRBJ1-1, is DAGVTQSPTHLIKTRGQQVTLRCSPKSGHDTVSWYQQALGQGPQFIFQYYEEEERQRGNFPDRFSGHQFPNYSSELNVNALLLGDSALYLCASRCRGIPGDMNTEAFFGQGTRLTVV.

This clone was counted a single time. The rearrangement joins TRBV6-5 to TRBJ1-1; a weak D match, TRBD1 (6 bases). Germline assignment: CDR1 MNHEY and CDR2 SVGAGI. Trimming cost V 4 bases and J 4 bases, with 13 bases left between them. The CDR3 extends over 14 amino acids. CDR3 coding DNA: TGTGCCAGCAGTTCCCAGGGGTATGGCACTGAAGCTTTCTTT. Amino acid sequence: CASSSQGYGTEAFF.

This rearrangement joins TRBV7-6 to TRBJ1-1, with 7 bases matching TRBD1. Trimming at V came to 5 bases and at J to 4 bases, leaving 7 bases not matched to a gene. CDR1 and CDR2 from the germline V gene are SGHVS and FNYEAQ. The CDR3 length is 14 residues. This CDR3 is CASSVRQGTTEAFF. In nucleotides, the CDR3 is TGTGCCAGCAGCGTAAGACAGGGAACCACTGAAGCTTTCTTT.